The source of this T cell receptor beta chain is a study of blood T cell repertoires in COVID-19 (dated by TCRdb to about 2020). Broadly, across the study: Samples from collaborators originated in the United States, Italy and Spain and spanned both the acute and convalescent phases of COVID-19. The sample metadata nearly always contained a de-identified subject ID, COVID-19 status, age in years and sex. HLA class I and class II types, where available, came from metadata supplied by the sample provider rather than from assay-based typing. The prospective study material was composed of cDNA or gDNA derived from T cells, B-cell-depleted T cells, or PBMCs. Subjects who had been exposed to COVID-19, were actively infected with it, or had recovered from it provided the deeply sampled blood TCRbeta repertoires that made up the dataset. Samples were obtained from the ongoing ImmuneRACE study (first 160 participants) and from over 1,000 subjects provided by 6 global collaborators. A freely available public database, intended as a resource for researchers studying the immune response to SARS-CoV-2, is where the repertoires were released.

Enrolling through a virtual design, the prospective study's participants ranged in age from about 18 to 89 years and lived across about two dozen United States geographic areas. To assign participants to cohorts, the prospective study relied on clinical history that participants themselves reported in a screening survey and a study questionnaire. Each participant in the prospective study had whole blood, serum and a nasopharyngeal or oropharyngeal swab collected by mobile phlebotomists. Additional blood draws and questionnaires over an approximately two-month period could optionally be provided by prospective study participants. Prospective study blood samples were shipped either frozen or at room temperature before DNA extraction. Comments on this clone: Its antigen remains undetermined. No qualities accompany the bases; no much larger clone lies one base away.

TCRbeta CDR3 regions were amplified from genomic DNA by means of the immunoSEQ Assay, a bias-controlled multiplex PCR. Concerning the study's data processing: The number of nucleated cells in each sample was estimated by amplification of reference gene primers within the assay. To quantify the absolute abundance of each unique TCRbeta CDR3 rearrangement, sequence reads were collapsed and filtered. For each sample, productive Simpson clonality was calculated as the square root of Simpson's diversity index over productive rearrangements. The clones in this table, taken by TCRdb from immuneACCESS, are in-frame only. Not every clone is retained; where verified, under half of the shortfall comes from an unresolved V gene, and the cause of the rest is unknown. The DNA was the basis for D and trimming; V, J and clone size are from that table. The sample table records about 400,000 clones; 88% of these occur just once. The top ten clonotypes cover roughly 0.97% of the sample.

Unmatched junction bases come to 8, with V trimmed by 6 bases and J by 7 bases. Sequences LGHDT (CDR1) and YNNKEL (CDR2) are obtained from the germline V gene (reference sequence). The CDR3 goes from the cysteine to the phenylalanine over 13 residues. Of the read, only the CDR3 DNA is kept; its 39 bases are in frame from base 1. What the study reported, not specific to this receptor: How much clinical and demographic metadata was included differed by source and by participant, and the metadata was provided uncurated.

The TCR originated in a woman aged 25 to 39 with acute COVID-19. The sequenced material came from PBMCs or T cells enriched from blood (not recorded which). The V and J segments used are TRBV3-1 (or the pseudogene TRBV3-2) and TRBJ1-1, and 7 junction bases match TRBD1. The nucleotides are TGTGCCAGCAGTTCACAGGGGACCTATGAAGCTTTCTTT. The translation is CASSSQGTYEAFF.